The 15 T cell receptor beta chains in this list originate from one sample, sequenced in a study of TIL therapy for anti-PD-1-resistant metastatic lung cancer. Time point described: pre-treatment sample, taken before nivolumab and TIL therapy. The tumor samples were excised metastases, mostly pleural nodules or supraclavicular lymph nodes. The libraries were made with immunoSEQ v3. Sequencing used immunoSEQ multiplex PCR; TCRdb keeps in-frame clones, though not all of them. The sample shows 95,000 or so clones, 50% to 70% of them seen only once. This specimen was tumor tissue, taken at baseline. These receptors all stem from a person aged 25-80 years with non-small cell lung cancer.

The V call is TRBV4-3, the J call TRBJ2-2; 7 bases line up with TRBD1. The CDR3 is 16 amino acids. V lost 1 base, J lost 2 bases, and 4 bases stayed unmatched. Per germline, CDR1 LGHNA and CDR2 YSLEER. Here the CDR3 reads CASSQGTGVNTGELFF. CDR3 sequence (DNA): TGCGCCAGCAGCCAAGGGACAGGAGTAAACACCGGGGAGCTGTTTTTT.

This chain joins TRBV10-1 and TRBJ2-7; possible D gene TRBD2, 5 bases. Trimming shortened V by 1 base and J by 5 bases, and 18 bases separated the two germline ends. The V gene's germline CDR1 is WNHNN and CDR2 SYGVQD (reference sequence). The CDR3 is made up of 16 amino acids. CDR3 DNA sequence: TGCGCCAGCAGTGAGTTCAAAACAGTGGGAGTCGACGAGCAGTACTTC. Translated: CASSEFKTVGVDEQYF.

The rearrangement uses TRBV5-8 and TRBJ1-5, with 7 bases that match TRBD1. The germline CDR1 and CDR2 sequences are SGHTS and YDEGEE. This CDR3 has 15 amino acids. The V gene end was trimmed by 5 bases and the J gene end by 0 bases; junction bases not matched to a gene: 5. The CDR3 DNA sequence: TGTGCCAGCAGGGTTGGGACAGTTAGCAATCAGCCCCAGCATTTT. Protein product: CASRVGTVSNQPQHF. Supplemented by reference TRBV5-8 and TRBJ1-5, the full variable domain reads EAGVTQSPTHLIKTRGQQATLRCSPISGHTSVYWYQQALGLGLQFLLWYDEGEERNRGNFPPRFSGRQFPNYSSELNVNALELEDSALYLCASRVGTVSNQPQHFGDGTRLSIL.

The chain joins TRBV27 to TRBJ2-7; perhaps D is TRBD1 or TRBD2 (5 bases each). Germline CDR1 and CDR2: MNHEY and SMNVEV (reference sequence). Deletions cut 5 bases from V and 3 bases from J, with 11 bases between. The CDR3 is 13 residues long. For the CDR3, the DNA is TGTGCCAGCAGTGCCAGGGAGCGCTACGAGCAGTACTTC. It specifies CASSARERYEQYF.

DNA of the CDR3: TGTGCCAGTAGTAACCCAGGCGGATCCTACGAGCAGTACTTC. Amino acids: CASSNPGGSYEQYF. This chain connects TRBV19 to TRBJ2-7; D ambiguous. The V end was cut by 4 bases, the J end by 1 base, with 11 bases between. From germline, CDR1 is LNHDA and CDR2 SQIVND (reference sequence). The CDR3 is 14 residues long.

The rearrangement uses TRBV2 and TRBJ2-6; 9 bases fit TRBD1. Germline V gives CDR1 SNHLY, CDR2 FYNNEI. After removal of 5 bases from V and 4 bases from J, the junction contained 9 bases not matched to a gene. This CDR3 contains 17 residues. In DNA form, the CDR3 reads TGTGCCAGCAGTTATTCATACAGGGGGCTGGGGGCCAACGTCCTGACTTTC. Protein: CASSYSYRGLGANVLTF.

The chain has TRBV7-2 and TRBJ2-2; 9 positions match TRBD2. CDR1 and CDR2 from the germline V gene are SGHTA and FQGNSA. The CDR3 extends over 16 amino acids. After removal of 0 bases from V and 7 bases from J, the junction contained 6 bases not matched to a gene. This chain's CDR3 is CASSLARREGLGELFF. Here the CDR3 DNA reads TGTGCCAGCAGCTTAGCGCGGCGGGAGGGCCTCGGGGAGCTGTTTTTT.

The table lists this clone with a count of one. The rearrangement links TRBV6-5 to TRBJ2-7; D gene unclear. V was shortened by 6 bases and J by 2 bases, with 8 bases between the two germline ends. Germline V gives CDR1 MNHEY, CDR2 SVGAGI. The CDR3 has 12 amino acids. The CDR3 nucleotides read TGTGCCAGCAGGGATTCCACCTACGAGCAGTACTTC. It codes for CASRDSTYEQYF.

The V gene is TRBV27, the J gene TRBJ1-6, with D perhaps TRBD1 (5 bases). Germline CDR1 is MNHEY and CDR2 is SMNVEV (reference sequence). V was pared by 0 bases and J by 7 bases, with 10 bases between. The CDR3 is made up of 15 amino acids. The CDR3 region is CASSLSVAGNSPLHF. In DNA form, the CDR3 reads TGTGCCAGCAGTTTATCAGTGGCAGGGAATTCACCCCTCCACTTT.

This sequence joins TRBV5-6 and TRBJ1-2, with 7 bases identical to TRBD1. Germline CDR1 and CDR2: SGHDT and YYEEEE. The CDR3 sequence is 17 residues long. V trimming: 3 bases; J trimming: 8 bases; junction bases outside the gene matches: 19. CDR3 loop: CASSSLSERQGRWGYTF. Written as DNA, the CDR3 is TGTGCCAGCAGCTCTCTAAGCGAAAGACAGGGACGTTGGGGCTACACCTTC.

In regard to this clone: At one boundary the junction diverges from the germline segment, which might be a read error. The chain recombines TRBV7-9 with TRBJ2-1; D gene uncertain. CDR3 length: 11 amino acids. Germline loops: CDR1 SEHNR, CDR2 FQNEAQ (reference sequence). CDR3 DNA: TGTGCCAGCAGCTCCAACAATGAGCAGTTCTTC. This sequence encodes CASSSNNEQFF.

The chain links TRBV19 to TRBJ1-2; D not certain. CDR1 and CDR2 from the germline V gene are LNHDA and SQIVND (reference sequence). CDR3 size: 14 residues. Trimming cost V 3 bases and J 7 bases, with 15 bases left between them. This chain's CDR3 is CASSMGGSGFGYTF. The CDR3 nucleotides are TGTGCCAGTAGTATGGGTGGCTCGGGTTTTGGCTACACCTTC. Drawing the rest from reference TRBV19 and TRBJ1-2, the complete variable domain is DGGITQSPKYLFRKEGQNVTLSCEQNLNHDAMYWYRQDPGQGLRLIYYSQIVNDFQKGDIAEGYSVSREKKESFPLTVTSAQKNPTAFYLCASSMGGSGFGYTFGSGTRLTVV.

A single count supports this clone. At the DNA level, this CDR3 is encoded by other sequences in the same sample as well. CDR3 residues: CASSYSFYEQYF. The CDR3, as DNA: TGTGCCAGCAGTTACAGCTTTTACGAGCAGTACTTC. The chain recombines TRBV6-2 or TRBV6-3 with TRBJ2-7; D is uncertain. CDR1 and CDR2 from the germline V gene are MNHEY and SVGEGT. CDR3 size: 12 residues. V gave up 2 bases and J gave up 4 bases, with 6 bases separating them.

This chain links TRBV6-5 with TRBJ2-7; TRBD2 agrees at 9 bases. V shed 4 bases and J 2 bases; nucleotides not matched to a gene: 3. The CDR3 is 14 amino acids. From germline, CDR1 is MNHEY and CDR2 SVGAGI. The CDR3 reads CASSLAGVPYEQYF. CDR3 nucleotide sequence: TGTGCCAGCAGTTTAGCGGGGGTACCCTACGAGCAGTACTTC.

The chain recombines TRBV27 with TRBJ2-7, with TRBD1 matching 12 bases. Germline CDR1 MNHEY, CDR2 SMNVEV (reference sequence). CDR3 length: 16 residues. Unmatched junction bases numbered 14, after V lost 8 bases and J lost 6 bases. CDR3 DNA: TGTGCCAGCCCCCCCCCGGGACAGGGGGCGAGGGGCGAGCAGTACTTC. It specifies CASPPPGQGARGEQYF.